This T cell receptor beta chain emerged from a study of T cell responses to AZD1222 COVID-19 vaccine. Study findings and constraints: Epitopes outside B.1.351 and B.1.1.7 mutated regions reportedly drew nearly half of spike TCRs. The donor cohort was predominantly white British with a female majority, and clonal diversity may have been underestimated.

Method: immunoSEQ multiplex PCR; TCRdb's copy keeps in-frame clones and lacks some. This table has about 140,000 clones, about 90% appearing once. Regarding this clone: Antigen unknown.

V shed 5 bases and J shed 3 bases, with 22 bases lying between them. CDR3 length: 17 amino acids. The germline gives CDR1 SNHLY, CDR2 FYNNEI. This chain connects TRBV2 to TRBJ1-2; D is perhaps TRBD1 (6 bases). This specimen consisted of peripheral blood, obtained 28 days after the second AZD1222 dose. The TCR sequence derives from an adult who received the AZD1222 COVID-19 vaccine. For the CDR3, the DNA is TGTGCCAGCAGTTCCGGGACACACTTCCTTCGGGACTATGGCTACACCTTC. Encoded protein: CASSSGTHFLRDYGYTF.